This T cell receptor (beta chain) emerged from a study of identifying expanded T cells in peripheral blood. Findings of the study overall: Variance in clone template counts between roughly two-week samples significantly increased with total template count across all healthy donors.

Method: immunoSEQ multiplex PCR; TCRdb's copy keeps in-frame clones and lacks some. The table shows roughly 96,000 clones, with roughly 87% occurring only once. No infections or other immune events were documented during collection. Per the germline V gene, CDR1 is LNHDA and CDR2 is SQIVND (reference sequence). The length of the CDR3 is 17 residues. The V end was cut by 3 bases, the J end by 4 bases, with 19 bases between. As regards this clone: What it recognizes is unknown.

The chain joins TRBV19 to TRBJ1-5; maybe TRBD1 (6 bases). This sequence originates from a person between 18 and 69 years old in good health. Sample: blood. CDR3 sequence reads: CASSMFTGRGGNQPQHF. CDR3 DNA: TGTGCCAGTAGTATGTTTACAGGGCGCGGAGGGAATCAGCCCCAGCATTTT. Variable domain in full (rest from reference TRBV19 and TRBJ1-5): DGGITQSPKYLFRKEGQNVTLSCEQNLNHDAMYWYRQDPGQGLRLIYYSQIVNDFQKGDIAEGYSVSREKKESFPLTVTSAQKNPTAFYLCASSMFTGRGGNQPQHFGDGTRLSIL.